A single sample gave rise to the 14 T cell receptor beta chains below, sequenced in a study of glioma-infiltrating T cells after dendritic cell vaccination. The time point denotes: after dendritic cell vaccination, including at tumor progression/relapse. The assay was immunoSEQ multiplex PCR, and TCRdb's table has in-frame clones only and misses some. The sample records tens of thousands of clones, around 86% being singletons. Source: blood, taken after dendritic cell vaccination. The receptor set was obtained from a human donor with glioblastoma.

This clone was found a few times. The CDR3 DNA follows: TGTGCCAGCAGCTTGAGGCCTAGCATCGAGACCCAGTACTTC. Its protein is CASSLRPSIETQYF. V usage is TRBV5-6 and J usage is TRBJ2-5; the D gene is possibly TRBD2 (5 bases). The CDR3 runs to 14 residues. The germline V and J ends were trimmed by 1 base and 5 bases, with 12 bases remaining between them. In germline, CDR1 is SGHDT, CDR2 YYEEEE.

The V call is TRBV29-1, the J call TRBJ2-7; 9 bases match TRBD1. Germline V gene data show CDR1 as SQVTM and CDR2 as ANQGSEA. V was pared by 7 bases and J by 3 bases, with 7 bases of the junction left unmatched. This CDR3 spans 13 amino acids. CDR3 sequence reads: CSGGGQGFYEQYF. As DNA, the CDR3 is TGCAGCGGCGGAGGACAGGGGTTCTACGAGCAGTACTTC.

The rearrangement links TRBV6-5 to TRBJ2-7; 8 bases match TRBD1. CDR3 length equals 14 residues. Trimming removed 2 bases from V and 7 bases from J; junction bases left unmatched: 7. Germline CDR1 is MNHEY and CDR2 is SVGAGI. The CDR3 sequence is CASSYQGAADEQYF. CDR3 bases: TGTGCCAGCAGTTACCAGGGGGCGGCGGATGAGCAGTACTTC.

As regards this clone: The sample has other DNA sequences that encode this CDR3 too. This chain links TRBV4-1 with TRBJ2-7; D is unresolved. V lost 0 bases and J 6 bases, leaving 9 bases between the germline ends. The CDR3 has 13 amino acids. From germline, CDR1 is MGHRA and CDR2 YSYEKL. Written as DNA, the CDR3 is TGCGCCAGCAGCCAAGATCGCCGGAGCGAGCAGTACTTC. It is translated as CASSQDRRSEQYF.

The rearrangement links TRBV2 to TRBJ1-2; 9 bases fit TRBD1. The CDR3 covers 16 residues. Germline V gene sequence: CDR1 SNHLY, CDR2 FYNNEI. V was clipped by 6 bases and J by 0 bases; unmatched bases: 8. CDR3 loop: CASSFEQGAANYGYTF. The CDR3 bases are TGTGCCAGCAGCTTCGAACAGGGGGCGGCTAACTATGGCTACACCTTC.

This chain uses TRBV5-6 with TRBJ1-5; a possible D gene is TRBD1 (6 bases). The CDR3 runs to 15 residues. Germline lookup yields CDR1 SGHDT and CDR2 YYEEEE. Trimming shortened V by 3 bases and J by 3 bases, and 13 bases separated the two germline ends. The CDR3 spells CASSWNGQYNQPQHF. As DNA, the CDR3 is TGTGCCAGCAGCTGGAATGGACAGTACAATCAGCCCCAGCATTTT.

The rearrangement joins TRBV5-1 to TRBJ2-2, with 13 bases matching TRBD2. Germline V gene lookup returns CDR1 SGHRS and CDR2 YFSETQ. CDR3 size: 18 residues. V shed 3 bases, J shed 1 base, and the junction held 6 bases outside the gene matches. The CDR3 DNA sequence: TGCGCCAGCAGCTATAGACTAGCGGGGGGCCAGAACACCGGGGAGCTGTTTTTT. This encodes CASSYRLAGGQNTGELFF.

In its sample, this clone was seen once. The chain employs TRBV7-2 and TRBJ2-3, with 10 bases identical to TRBD1. Germline V lookup: CDR1 SGHTA, CDR2 FQGNSA. V lost 5 bases and J lost 12; bases outside the gene matches: 5. This CDR3 region has 12 residues. As DNA, the CDR3 is TGTGCCAGCAGCCCGGACAGGGGGACCCAGTATTTT. Encoded protein: CASSPDRGTQYF.

The rearrangement links TRBV6-5 to TRBJ1-1; D is possibly TRBD1 (5 bases). V was cut by 5 bases and J by 2 bases, with 15 bases left in between. CDR3 length equals 15 residues. CDR1 and CDR2 (germline): MNHEY, SVGAGI. The CDR3 sequence: CASSLPGGANTEAFF. The CDR3 DNA is TGTGCCAGCAGTCTCCCGGGGGGAGCCAACACTGAAGCTTTCTTT.

The chain joins TRBV7-2 to TRBJ1-6; 10 positions agree with TRBD1. This CDR3 spans 15 amino acids. Germline CDR1 and CDR2: SGHTA and FQGNSA. V was pared by 1 base and J by 7 bases, with 1 base of the junction left unmatched. DNA of the CDR3: TGTGCCAGCAGCTTAGGGGGACAGGGGAATTCACCCCTCCACTTT. As protein: CASSLGGQGNSPLHF.

With respect to this clone: This CDR3 is also generated by other DNA sequences in the sample. This sequence joins TRBV5-1 and TRBJ1-1, with 8 bases matching TRBD1. The length of the CDR3 is 15 residues. The J segment lost 4 bases and the V segment lost 4 bases, leaving 9 bases of the junction unmatched. The germline V gene has CDR1 SGHRS and CDR2 YFSETQ. The CDR3 here is CASSQGQGRGTEAFF. CDR3 DNA: TGCGCCAGCAGCCAAGGACAGGGTAGGGGCACTGAAGCTTTCTTT. Based on the CDR3 plus reference TRBV5-1 and TRBJ1-1, the full variable domain is KAGVTQTPRYLIKTRGQQVTLSCSPISGHRSVSWYQQTPGQGLQFLFEYFSETQRNKGNFPGRFSGRQFSNSRSEMNVSTLELGDSALYLCASSQGQGRGTEAFFGQGTRLTVV.

This sequence joins TRBV6-4 and TRBJ1-6; the match to TRBD1 covers 8 bases. V trimming: 3 bases; J trimming: 10 bases; junction bases outside the gene matches: 2. The germline gives CDR1 MRHNA, CDR2 SNTAGT. CDR3 length: 13 amino acids. CDR3 protein: CASSETGESPLHF. As DNA, the CDR3 is TGTGCCAGCAGTGAGACAGGGGAATCACCCCTCCACTTT.

This clone showed up just once. The DNA for the CDR3 is TGTGCCAGCTCAACAGTGGGGGGGGAAACCTACGAGCAGTACTTC. Translation gives CASSTVGGETYEQYF. The chain employs TRBV18 and TRBJ2-7, with 7 bases aligning to TRBD2. CDR1 and CDR2 (germline): KGHSH, LQKENI. This CDR3 contains 15 residues. After removal of 5 bases from V and 2 bases from J, the junction contained 9 bases not matched to a gene.

The chain recombines TRBV29-1 with TRBJ1-1; 7 bases match TRBD1. The germline V gene has CDR1 SQVTM and CDR2 ANQGSEA. The CDR3 runs 13 residues. J was trimmed by 7 bases and V by 6 bases; bases with no gene match: 11. The CDR3 protein is CSVKQGIRGEAFF. The CDR3 DNA follows: TGCAGCGTAAAACAGGGGATTAGGGGTGAAGCTTTCTTT.